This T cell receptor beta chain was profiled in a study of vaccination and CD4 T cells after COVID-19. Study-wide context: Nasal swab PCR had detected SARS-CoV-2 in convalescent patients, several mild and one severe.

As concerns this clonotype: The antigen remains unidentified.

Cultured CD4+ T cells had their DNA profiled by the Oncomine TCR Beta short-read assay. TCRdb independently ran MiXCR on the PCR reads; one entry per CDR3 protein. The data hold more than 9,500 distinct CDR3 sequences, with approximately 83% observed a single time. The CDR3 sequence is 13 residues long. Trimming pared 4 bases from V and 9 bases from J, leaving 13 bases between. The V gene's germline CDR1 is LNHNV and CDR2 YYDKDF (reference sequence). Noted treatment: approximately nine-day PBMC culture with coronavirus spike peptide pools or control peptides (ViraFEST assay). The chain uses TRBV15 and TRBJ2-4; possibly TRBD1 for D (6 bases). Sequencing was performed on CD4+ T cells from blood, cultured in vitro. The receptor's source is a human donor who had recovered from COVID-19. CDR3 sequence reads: CATSTGSRGIQYF. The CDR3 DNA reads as TGTGCCACCAGCACCGGGTCCAGGGGCATTCAGTACTTC.